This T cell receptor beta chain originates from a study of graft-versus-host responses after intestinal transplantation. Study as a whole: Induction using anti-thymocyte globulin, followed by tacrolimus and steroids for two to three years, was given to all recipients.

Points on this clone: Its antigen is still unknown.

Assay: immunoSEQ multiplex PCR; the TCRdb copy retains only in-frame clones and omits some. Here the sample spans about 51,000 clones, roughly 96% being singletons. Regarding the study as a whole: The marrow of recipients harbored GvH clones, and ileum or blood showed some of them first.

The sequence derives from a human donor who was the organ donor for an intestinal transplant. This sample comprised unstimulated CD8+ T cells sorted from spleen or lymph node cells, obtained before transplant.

CDR3 bases: TGTGCCAGCGGATCGACAGGTACAAGCTCCTACGAGCAGTACTTC. It encodes CASGSTGTSSYEQYF. The chain recombines TRBV27 with TRBJ2-7, with D possibly TRBD1 on 6 matching bases. Germline V gene sequence: CDR1 MNHEY, CDR2 SMNVEV (reference sequence). The CDR3 sequence is 15 residues long. V lost 8 bases and J 0 bases, leaving 17 bases between the germline ends.